This T cell receptor (beta chain) stems from a study of cytomegalovirus exposure and HLA in healthy donors. Study background: Inside one of the first data releases sat about 85 million unique TCRs taken from HLA-typed donors.

Unrecorded immune exposure was likely among donors, who were nominally healthy when sampled. To note about this clone: What it binds is not known.

Study results and limitations: The study flagged 150 to 200 TCR beta chains as cytomegalovirus-associated.

The CDR3 spans 15 residues. Germline CDR1 SGHTA, CDR2 FQGNSA. V shed 1 base and J shed 4 bases, with 13 bases lying between them. PCR used 60 Vbeta primers and 13 Jbeta primers. Profiled with immunoSEQ multiplex PCR; TCRdb holds only in-frame clones, not every one. The sample carries 90,000 to 150,000 clones, under 80% recorded once. This TCR came from a woman in her fifties or sixties in good health and CMV-seropositive. The sequencing input was PBMCs. The chain employs TRBV7-2 and TRBJ1-2; D ambiguous. The DNA for the CDR3 is TGTGCCAGCAGCTTAGTACTGGAGGGCGGCTATGGCTACACCTTC. It translates to CASSLVLEGGYGYTF.